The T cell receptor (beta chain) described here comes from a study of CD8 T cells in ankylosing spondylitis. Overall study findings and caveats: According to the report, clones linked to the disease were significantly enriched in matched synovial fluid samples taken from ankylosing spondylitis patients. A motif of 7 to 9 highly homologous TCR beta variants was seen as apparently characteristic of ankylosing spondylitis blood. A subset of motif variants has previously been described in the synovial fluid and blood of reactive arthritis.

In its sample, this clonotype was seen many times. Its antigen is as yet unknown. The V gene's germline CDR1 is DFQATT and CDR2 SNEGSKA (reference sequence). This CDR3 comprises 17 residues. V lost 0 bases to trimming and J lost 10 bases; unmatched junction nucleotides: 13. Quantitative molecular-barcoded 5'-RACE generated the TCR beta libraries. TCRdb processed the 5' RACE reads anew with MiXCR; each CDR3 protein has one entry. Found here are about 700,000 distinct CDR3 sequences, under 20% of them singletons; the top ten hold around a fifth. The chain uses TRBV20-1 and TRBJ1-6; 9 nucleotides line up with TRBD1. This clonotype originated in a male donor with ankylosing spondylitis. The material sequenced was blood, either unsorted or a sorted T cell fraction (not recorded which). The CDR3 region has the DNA TGCAGTGCTAGAGATGGAAGGACAGGGGAGTCAAGGTCACCCCTCCACTTT. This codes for CSARDGRTGESRSPLHF.